This is a list of T cell receptor beta chains from one sample in a study of early T cells in non-severe SARS-CoV-2 infection. TCRdb re-called the 5' RACE reads through MiXCR, storing one row per CDR3 protein. This table holds approximately 120,000 distinct CDR3 sequences, 15% found once. Sequenced: whole blood. These receptors were taken from an adult who was a healthcare worker with PCR-confirmed SARS-CoV-2 infection or an uninfected control (not recorded which). The CDR3 runs from the conserved cysteine through the conserved F or W. Expanded clones get a size class; other rows say once, few or many, or leave the size out.

TRBV20-1	TRBJ2-7	many	CSARGGSVHLYEQYF
TRBV6-1	TRBJ2-2	few	CASSEALRTGELFF
TRBV6-6	TRBJ1-5	NA	CASRPGTGAQPQHF
TRBV5-1	TRBJ2-5	few	CASSLTLLETQYF
TRBV18	TRBJ2-1	once	CASSPPGPDWNEQFF
TRBV6-1	TRBJ2-7	many	CASSEIPKFYEQYF
TRBV5-5	TRBJ2-3	NA	CASSWVAGTTDTQYF
TRBV29-1	TRBJ1-2	many	CSVENGGGYTF
TRBV6-6	TRBJ2-6	many	CASSYPGQGGSGANVLTF
TRBV7-9	TRBJ2-1	many	CASSRDRGQSYNEQFF
TRBV12-3/TRBV12-4	TRBJ2-2	few	CASSPSRDRDPKGELFF
TRBV11-2	TRBJ2-1	NA	CASLGQGAFSSYNEQFF
TRBV7-2	TRBJ2-7	NA	CASSLAGDGYEQYF
TRBV4-2	TRBJ2-1	few	CASSLSSSGGYNEQFF
TRBV7-9	TRBJ2-7	few	CASSLVASGDSYEQYF
TRBV29-1	TRBJ2-1	few	CSSKGGLGYNEQFF
TRBV29-1	TRBJ1-4	few	CSAWTGDEKLFF
TRBV10-3	TRBJ1-2	few	CAISARGNDYGYTF
TRBV19	TRBJ1-2	many	CASSAGRVSGYTF
TRBV20-1	TRBJ2-5	few	CSASPPEGPTQYF
TRBV5-4	TRBJ1-4	many	CASSPGTLNEKLFF
TRBV7-8	TRBJ1-5	few	CASSLAKYSNQPQHF
TRBV11-2	TRBJ2-1	NA	CASSSHNDNEQFF
TRBV5-8	TRBJ1-5	NA	CASNSDRGTNQPQHF
TRBV20-1	TRBJ1-2	NA	CSARTGEGYTF
TRBV5-1	TRBJ2-1	NA	CASSDQRTGGDYNEQFF
TRBV25-1	TRBJ2-7	few	CASSGWGDEQYF
TRBV7-9	TRBJ1-6	NA	CASSLGDRASFSPLHF
TRBV25-1	TRBJ1-6	few	CATTDSPPVDSPLHF
TRBV12-3/TRBV12-4	TRBJ1-2	many	CASSLRSQGGYGYTF
TRBV29-1	TRBJ2-7	few	CSVRRTTGAYEQYF
TRBV29-1	TRBJ1-6	NA	CSVSYGTLTSGSPLHF
TRBV28	TRBJ2-1	NA	CASSWGQGAYNEQFF
TRBV6-6	TRBJ2-2	NA	CASSPWTSGVDNTGELFF
TRBV11-2	TRBJ2-7	NA	CASSLVPSTSYEQYF
TRBV7-3	TRBJ1-6	NA	CASSTDSHSPLHF
TRBV10-3	TRBJ2-7	few	CAISESGDYEQYF
TRBV13	TRBJ1-1	many	CASSPRYTVSEAFF
TRBV9	TRBJ1-2	NA	CASSREEGYTF
TRBV19	TRBJ1-5	NA	CASTRTRKRQSPQHF
TRBV6-2/TRBV6-3	TRBJ1-4	few	CASSYSRGGKLFF
TRBV6-2/TRBV6-3	TRBJ1-4	few	CASSSDRATNEKLFF
TRBV7-3	TRBJ2-3	NA	CASSFGPPSTDTQYF
TRBV4-2	TRBJ2-3	few	CASSQHRDRITDTQYF
TRBV5-6	TRBJ2-5	few	CASSLPGQETQYF
TRBV29-1	TRBJ1-2	few	CSVERNYGYTF
TRBV14	TRBJ1-4	NA	CASSPRITGRGEKLFF
TRBV7-9	TRBJ2-6	NA	CASSLEAGGYSGANVLTF
TRBV7-9	TRBJ2-5	many	CASSLLETQYF
TRBV11-3	TRBJ1-6	few	CASSLDSPGKIYSPLHF
TRBV10-3	TRBJ2-7	NA	CAARSSGGRNEQYF